This TCR beta chain was documented in a study of a mutant IDH1 vaccine in newly diagnosed glioma. Across the study: Patients under treatment included roughly 62% males and 37.5% females and had a mean age of around 40 years. Previous care, which was radiotherapy, temozolomide, or both, most often involved both. Whole-study findings and limits: Overall, about 92% of patients had vaccine-induced immune responses.

Using immunoSEQ multiplex PCR, the repertoire was profiled, and TCRdb retains in-frame clones only, with some absent. The data contain about 67,000 clones, 83% of them singletons. This CDR3 is built from 14 residues. V was cut by 7 bases and J by 0 bases, with 13 bases left in between. Germline CDR1 and CDR2: MNHEY and SVGAGI. As to this clone: Its antigen is still unknown.

Time point here: baseline, week 1 (first vaccination visit). Noted treatment: pre-vaccination baseline after standard-of-care therapy. Sequenced here: peripheral blood mononuclear cells (PBMCs), sampled from a glioma patient treated with radiotherapy, temozolomide or both. The genes are TRBV6-5 and TRBJ2-7, with D uncertain. This sequence originates from a woman aged 18-29 years with glioma. Some clones in this sample may be carry-over from other donors' samples. The CDR3 DNA reads TGTGCCAGCAAACGGACCCAAAGCTCCTACGAGCAGTACTTC. Residues: CASKRTQSSYEQYF.